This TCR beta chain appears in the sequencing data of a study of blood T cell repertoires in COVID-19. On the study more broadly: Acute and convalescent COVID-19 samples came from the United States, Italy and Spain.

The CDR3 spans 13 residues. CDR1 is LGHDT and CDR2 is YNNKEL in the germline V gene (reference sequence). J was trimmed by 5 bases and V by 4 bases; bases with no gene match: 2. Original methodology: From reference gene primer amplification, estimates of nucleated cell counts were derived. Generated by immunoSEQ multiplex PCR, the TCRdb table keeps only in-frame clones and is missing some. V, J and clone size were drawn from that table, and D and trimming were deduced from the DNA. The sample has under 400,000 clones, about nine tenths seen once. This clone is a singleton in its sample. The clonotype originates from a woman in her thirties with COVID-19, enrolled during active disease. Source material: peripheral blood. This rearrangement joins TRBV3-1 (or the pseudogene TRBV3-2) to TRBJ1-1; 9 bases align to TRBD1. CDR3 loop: CASSRTGVTEAFF. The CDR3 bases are TGTGCCAGCAGCCGGACAGGGGTGACTGAAGCTTTCTTT.